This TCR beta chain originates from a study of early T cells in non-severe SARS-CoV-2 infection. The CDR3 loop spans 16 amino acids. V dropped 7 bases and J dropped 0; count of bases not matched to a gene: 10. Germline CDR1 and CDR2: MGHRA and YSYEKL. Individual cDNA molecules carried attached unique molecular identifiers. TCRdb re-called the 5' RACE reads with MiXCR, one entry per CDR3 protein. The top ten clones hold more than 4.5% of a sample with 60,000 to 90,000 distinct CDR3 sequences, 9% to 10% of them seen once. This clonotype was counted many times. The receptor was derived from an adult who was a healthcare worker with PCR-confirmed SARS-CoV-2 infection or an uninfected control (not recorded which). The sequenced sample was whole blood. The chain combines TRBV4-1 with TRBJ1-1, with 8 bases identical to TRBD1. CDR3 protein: CASTGRDRTMNTEAFF. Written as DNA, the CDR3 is TGCGCCAGCACGGGCAGGGACAGGACGATGAACACTGAAGCTTTCTTT.